These T cell receptor beta chains were read from a single sample in a study of molecular identifiers for immune sequencing clone quantification. MiXCR was run by TCRdb on the PCR reads, yielding one entry per CDR3 protein. The repertoire holds a few hundred thousand distinct CDR3 sequences, with about a fifth as singletons. The sample consisted of naive CD8+ T cells from blood, with Jurkat cell RNA spiked in. The receptors were gathered from a human donor in good health. Some libraries in this study had Jurkat cell RNA spiked in. The conserved cysteine and the conserved F or W are not part of the CDR3 here. Size is omitted from some rows. Given values are once, few, many or a class for expanded clones.

>TRBJ2-3|many|TRBV5-8
ASSYEFSNTDTQY
>TRBJ1-5|NA|TRBV6-5
ASRPLGGPQH
>TRBJ2-4|few|TRBV12-3/TRBV12-4
ASSPSGTVAKNIQY
>TRBJ2-3|NA|TRBV4-3
ASSQGASGSSDMQY
>TRBJ1-3|NA|TRBV7-9
ASRSTRSNSGNTLY
>TRBJ1-1|few|TRBV27
ASKIGQGISDTEAF
>TRBJ1-5|few|TRBV27
ASSHYGVNQPQH
>TRBJ1-5|few|TRBV19
ASTGTGGYQPQH
>TRBJ2-1|many|TRBV20-1
SAPGDTRGEQF
>TRBJ1-1|NA|TRBV2
ASSEMGVLMNTEAF
>TRBJ2-2|few|TRBV5-1
ASSSVGLELF
>TRBJ2-3|many|TRBV10-3
AISESRYTGGTQY
>TRBJ1-4|few|TRBV7-6
ASSSLGGAGEKLF
>TRBJ2-7|NA|TRBV19
ASSPWTGRSYEQY
>TRBJ2-7|NA|TRBV4-1
ASSQGGGVGYEQY
>TRBJ2-2|few|TRBV19
ASTLANTNTGELF
>TRBJ2-7|few|TRBV20-1
SARDLLGQGDYEQY
>TRBJ2-2|few|TRBV24-1
ATWGGTSGTNTGELF
>TRBJ2-3|many|TRBV7-2
ATNTFTAADTQY
>TRBJ2-2|once|TRBV24-1
ATGASWNTGELF
>TRBJ2-2|few|TRBV5-3
ASSEDRANTGELF
>TRBJ2-5|many|TRBV11-2
ASSPGLAGYQETQY
>TRBJ2-5|few|TRBV11-2
ASSLPTGDWQETQY
>TRBJ1-1|many|TRBV7-9
ASSLVRGMRNEAF
>TRBJ2-5|NA|TRBV12-3/TRBV12-4
AGSNEDGETQY
>TRBJ1-1|many|TRBV21-1
ASSPNRELVNTEAF
>TRBJ1-5|NA|TRBV12-3/TRBV12-4
ASSFRQGSFQPQH
>TRBJ1-4|many|TRBV28
ASSSGQGGFEKLF
>TRBJ2-7|many|TRBV5-1
ASSLISWGNSYEQY
>TRBJ1-5|NA|TRBV20-1
SARDRAGYRPQH
>TRBJ1-1|many|TRBV27
ASSPPGFMTGTEAF
>TRBJ1-5|many|TRBV28
ASSNPRTVTKGYQPQH
>TRBJ2-1|few|TRBV5-3
ARSLSRVGLAGSLTPYNEQF
>TRBJ2-7|NA|TRBV12-3/TRBV12-4
ASMGPRLAGVRGIEQY
>TRBJ2-7|many|TRBV6-2/TRBV6-3
ASNPLANYEQY
>TRBJ2-5|many|TRBV5-1
ASSLNLRDPNMETQY
>TRBJ2-3|NA|TRBV5-3
ACSMVAGEDTQY
>TRBJ1-3|NA|TRBV4-3
ASSQDRNSGNTIY
>TRBJ1-4|few|TRBV2
ASRTRWQADEKLF
>TRBJ2-7|few|TRBV5-4
ASSLVADEQY
>TRBJ2-5|NA|TRBV5-6
ASSLRWAHETQY
>TRBJ2-3|many|TRBV7-6
ASSYSGGPPTDTQY
>TRBJ1-4|NA|TRBV5-1
ASTAGNNEKLF
>TRBJ2-6|NA|TRBV2
ATQTGPGANVLT